This T cell receptor (beta chain) was identified during a study of blood T cell repertoires in COVID-19. This table comes from immunoSEQ multiplex PCR, and its TCRdb copy is limited to in-frame clones, with some not included. The top ten clones hold approximately 1.5% of a sample with roughly 400,000 clones, about 88% of them seen once. There are 13 residues in the CDR3. Germline V gene data show CDR1 as MGHRA and CDR2 as YSYEKL. Trimming took off 0 bases at V and 5 bases at J, with 7 bases between the two ends. This receptor was taken from a woman between 18 and 30 years old who had been exposed to COVID-19. This chain connects TRBV4-1 to TRBJ1-1; unclear D gene. Specimen: PBMCs or T cells enriched from blood (not recorded which). CDR3 in DNA: TGCGCCAGCAGCCAAGAGAGGAGGACTGAAGCTTTCTTT. Amino acids: CASSQERRTEAFF.